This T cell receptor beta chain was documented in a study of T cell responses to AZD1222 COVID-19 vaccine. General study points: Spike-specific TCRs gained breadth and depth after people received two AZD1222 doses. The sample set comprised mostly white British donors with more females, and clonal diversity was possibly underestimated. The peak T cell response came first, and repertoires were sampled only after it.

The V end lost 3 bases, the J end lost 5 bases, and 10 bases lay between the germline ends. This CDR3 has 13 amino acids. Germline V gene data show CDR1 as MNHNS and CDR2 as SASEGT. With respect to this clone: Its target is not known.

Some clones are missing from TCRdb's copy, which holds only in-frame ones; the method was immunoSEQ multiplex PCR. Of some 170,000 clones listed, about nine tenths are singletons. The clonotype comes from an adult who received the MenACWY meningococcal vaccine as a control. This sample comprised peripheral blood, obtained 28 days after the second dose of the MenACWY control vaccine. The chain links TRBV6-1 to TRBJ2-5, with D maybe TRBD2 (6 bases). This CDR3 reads CASSETRQETQYF. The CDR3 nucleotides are TGTGCCAGCAGTGAGACTAGACAGGAGACCCAGTACTTC.